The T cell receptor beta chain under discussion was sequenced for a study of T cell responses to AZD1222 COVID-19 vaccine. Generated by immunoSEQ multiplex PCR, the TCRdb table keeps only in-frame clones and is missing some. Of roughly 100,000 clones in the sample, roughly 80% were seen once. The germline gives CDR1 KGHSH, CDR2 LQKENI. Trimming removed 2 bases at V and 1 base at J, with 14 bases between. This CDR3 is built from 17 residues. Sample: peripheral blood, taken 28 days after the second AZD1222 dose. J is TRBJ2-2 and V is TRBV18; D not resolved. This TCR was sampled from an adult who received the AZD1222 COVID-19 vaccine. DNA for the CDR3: TGTGCCAGCTCACCAAGTAGGACCTGGGGGAACACCGGGGAGCTGTTTTTT. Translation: CASSPSRTWGNTGELFF.